This TCR beta chain was documented in a study of radiation and T cells in renal cell carcinoma. Study-wide points: Top tumor clonotypes rose in blood 2 weeks post-radiation, then contracted.

Worth noting for this clone: Its antigen is unidentified.

Sequencing used immunoSEQ multiplex PCR; TCRdb keeps in-frame clones, though not all of them. The sample carries approximately 40,000 clones, 82% recorded once. Time point specified: blood 4 weeks post-SBRT, at nephrectomy. The treatment: 15 Gy SBRT to primary tumor, nephrectomy 4 weeks later. Radiation-treated patients gave blood at baseline, week 2 and week 4. Germline V gene sequence: CDR1 LGHNA, CDR2 YNFKEQ. This CDR3 is 15 amino acids long. Unmatched junction bases numbered 11, after V lost 1 base and J lost 12 bases. Sample: blood, taken from a patient whose treatment included radiotherapy and nephrectomy. The genes are TRBV4-2 and TRBJ2-1, with TRBD2 matching over 8 bases. The receptor was derived from a woman aged 65 to 85 with renal cell carcinoma. The CDR3 protein is CASSQGTSPVGGQFF. The CDR3 DNA reads as TGTGCCAGCAGCCAAGGGACTAGCCCCGTGGGGGGGCAGTTCTTC.